The present entry profiles one T cell receptor beta chain with its context. Its antigen is as yet unknown. Trimming took off 2 bases at V and 8 bases at J, with 13 bases between the two ends. CDR3 length: 14 residues. Germline V gives CDR1 SGHKS, CDR2 YYEKEE (reference sequence). This record belongs to a study of T cell repertoires in cytomegalovirus infection. On the study more broadly: Carrying CMV and the relevant HLA type showed in public TCR beta signatures. Findings and caveats of the study: CMV-specific TCR beta clonotypes restricted by HLA-C were the ones dominating the ex vivo response.

TCRdb reprocessed the reads with MiXCR, giving one entry per CDR3 protein. Here the sample spans hundreds of thousands of distinct CDR3 sequences, more than 40% being singletons. The sequence derives from a human donor in good health (CMV status not recorded). Some clones in this sample may be carry-over from other donors' samples. The starting material was cultured PBMCs, obtained from culture after CMV antigen stimulation. The V and J genes are TRBV5-5 and TRBJ1-4; D unclear. CDR3 nucleotides: TGTGCCAGCAGCTTAATCCCGAGGGTCGAAAAACTGTTTTTT. The encoded protein is CASSLIPRVEKLFF.